Reported below is one TCR beta chain. Its matching antigen is unknown. The data stem from a study of cytomegalovirus exposure and HLA in healthy donors. General study points: The classifier reportedly diagnosed cytomegalovirus status with high specificity and sensitivity.

V dropped 5 bases and J dropped 3 bases, with 3 bases sitting between them. The length of the CDR3 is 11 residues. The V gene's germline CDR1 is SGHVS and CDR2 FQNEAQ. The assay was immunoSEQ multiplex PCR, and TCRdb's table has in-frame clones only and misses some. In the table there are roughly 140,000 clones, about 89% of which are singletons. The material sequenced was PBMCs. This sequence originates from a woman in her late teens or twenties in good health and CMV-seropositive. The V and J genes are TRBV7-8 and TRBJ2-3; D gene unclear. CDR3 protein: CASSLTDTQYF. The CDR3 region has the DNA TGTGCCAGCAGCCTAACAGATACGCAGTATTTT.